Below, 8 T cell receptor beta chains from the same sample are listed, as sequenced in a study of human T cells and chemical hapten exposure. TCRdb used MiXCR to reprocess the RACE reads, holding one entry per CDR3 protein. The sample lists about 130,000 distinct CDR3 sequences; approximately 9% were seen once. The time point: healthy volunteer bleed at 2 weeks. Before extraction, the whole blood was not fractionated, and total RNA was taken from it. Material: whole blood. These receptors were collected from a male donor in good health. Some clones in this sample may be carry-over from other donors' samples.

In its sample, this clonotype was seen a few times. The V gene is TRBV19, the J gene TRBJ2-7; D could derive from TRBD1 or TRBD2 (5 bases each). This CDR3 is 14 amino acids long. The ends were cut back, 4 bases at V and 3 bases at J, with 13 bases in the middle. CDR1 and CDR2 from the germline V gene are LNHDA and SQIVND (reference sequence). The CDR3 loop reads CASSSDGTYYEQYF. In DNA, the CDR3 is TGTGCCAGTAGTAGCGACGGGACGTACTACGAGCAGTACTTC.

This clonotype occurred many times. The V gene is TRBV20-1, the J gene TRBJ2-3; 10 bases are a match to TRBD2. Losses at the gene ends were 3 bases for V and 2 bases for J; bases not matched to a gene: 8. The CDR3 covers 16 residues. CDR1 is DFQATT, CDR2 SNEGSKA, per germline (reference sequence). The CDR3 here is CSASKASGSTTDTQYF. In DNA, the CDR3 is TGCAGTGCTAGTAAGGCTAGCGGGAGTACCACAGATACGCAGTATTTT.

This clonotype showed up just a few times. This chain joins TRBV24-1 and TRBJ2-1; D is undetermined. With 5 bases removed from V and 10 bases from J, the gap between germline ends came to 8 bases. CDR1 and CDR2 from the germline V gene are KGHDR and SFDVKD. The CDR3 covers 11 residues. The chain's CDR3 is CATSGGGEQFF. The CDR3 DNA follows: TGTGCCACCAGTGGCGGTGGGGAGCAGTTCTTC.

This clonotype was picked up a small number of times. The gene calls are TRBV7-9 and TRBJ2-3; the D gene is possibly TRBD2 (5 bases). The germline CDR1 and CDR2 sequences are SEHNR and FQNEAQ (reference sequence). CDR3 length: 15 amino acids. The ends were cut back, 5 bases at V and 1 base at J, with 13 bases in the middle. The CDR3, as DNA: TGTGCCAGCAGCAATGGGCTAGCAGGCACAGATACGCAGTATTTT. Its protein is CASSNGLAGTDTQYF. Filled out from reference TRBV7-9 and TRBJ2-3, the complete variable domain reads DTGVSQNPRHKITKRGQNVTFRCDPISEHNRLYWYRQTLGQGPEFLTYFQNEAQLEKSRLLSDRFSAERPKGSFSTLEIQRTEQGDSAMYLCASSNGLAGTDTQYFGPGTRLTVL.

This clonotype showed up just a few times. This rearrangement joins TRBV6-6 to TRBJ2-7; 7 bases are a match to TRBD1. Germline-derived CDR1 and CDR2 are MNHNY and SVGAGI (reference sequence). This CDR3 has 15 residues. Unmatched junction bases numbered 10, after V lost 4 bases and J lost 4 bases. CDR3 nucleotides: TGTGCCAGCAGTTCCATATCTAGGGGGCTTTACGAGCAGTACTTC. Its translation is CASSSISRGLYEQYF.

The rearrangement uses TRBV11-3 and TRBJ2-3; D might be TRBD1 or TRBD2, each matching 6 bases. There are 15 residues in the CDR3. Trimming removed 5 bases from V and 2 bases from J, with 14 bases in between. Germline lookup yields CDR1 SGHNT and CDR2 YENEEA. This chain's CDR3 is CASSRRGANTDTQYF. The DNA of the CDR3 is TGTGCCAGCAGCCGTAGGGGGGCAAACACAGATACGCAGTATTTT.

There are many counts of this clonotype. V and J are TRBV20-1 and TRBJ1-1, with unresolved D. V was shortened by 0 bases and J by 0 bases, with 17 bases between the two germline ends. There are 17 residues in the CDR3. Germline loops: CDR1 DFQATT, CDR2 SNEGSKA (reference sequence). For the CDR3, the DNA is TGCAGTGCTAGAGAAGCATTGGCGGCAGAACTGAACACTGAAGCTTTCTTT. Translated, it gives CSAREALAAELNTEAFF.

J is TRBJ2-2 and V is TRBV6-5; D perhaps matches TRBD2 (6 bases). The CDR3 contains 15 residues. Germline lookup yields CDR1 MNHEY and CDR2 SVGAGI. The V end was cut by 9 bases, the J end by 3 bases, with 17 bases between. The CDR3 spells CASASWEVDTGELFF. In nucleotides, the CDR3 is TGTGCCAGTGCCTCGTGGGAGGTCGACACCGGGGAGCTGTTTTTT.